What follows are 25 T cell receptor beta chains derived from one specimen sequenced in a study of vaccination effects on CD4 cells after COVID-19. CD4+ T cells specific for antigen were expanded with viral peptide pools by the ViraFEST assay before sequencing. Following an approximately 9-day culture, CD4+ T cells were purified. Nucleocapsid antibody tests were negative, and the vaccine recipients had no prior SARS-CoV-2 infection. Profiled with immunoSEQ multiplex PCR; TCRdb holds only in-frame clones, not every one. The sample holds roughly 35,000 clones; around 73% are singletons and the top ten take around 30%. The antigens these receptors bind are not known. Material: CD4+ T cells from PBMCs cultured with HCoV-OC43 spike peptides, obtained before COVID-19 vaccination. The sample's subset: HCoV-OC43 spike overlapping peptide pool stimulation. The source is a human donor who received a COVID-19 vaccine.

The rearrangement links TRBV9 to TRBJ2-6; a possible D gene is TRBD2 (5 bases). The V and J ends lost 4 bases and 2 bases respectively, with 13 bases between them. CDR1 SGDLS and CDR2 YYNGEE come from the germline V gene. The CDR3 consists of 16 residues. CDR3 amino acids: CASSSRLSTGANVLTF. The CDR3 nucleotides read TGTGCCAGCAGCTCAAGACTAAGTACTGGGGCCAACGTCCTGACTTTC.

The rearrangement links TRBV4-3 to TRBJ1-2; D unresolved. Trimming took off 0 bases at V and 5 bases at J, with 7 bases between the two ends. CDR1 and CDR2 from the germline V gene are LGHNA and YSLEER. The CDR3 is 13 amino acids. The CDR3 DNA sequence: TGCGCCAGCAGCCAAGATCTTCGATATGGCTACACCTTC. Its translation: CASSQDLRYGYTF.

The chain carries TRBV6-6 and TRBJ2-2; 14 bases are a match to TRBD2. V shed 6 bases, J shed 2 bases, and the junction held 2 bases outside the gene matches. The CDR3 loop spans 16 amino acids. CDR1 is MNHNY, CDR2 SVGAGI, per germline (reference sequence). The CDR3 here is CASRGTSGRNTGELFF. CDR3 nucleotides: TGTGCCAGCAGGGGGACTAGCGGGAGAAACACCGGGGAGCTGTTTTTT.

This clone has just a few counts. The chain couples TRBV3-1 (or the pseudogene TRBV3-2) to TRBJ1-2, with D possibly being TRBD1 (6 bases). Germline CDR1 LGHDT, CDR2 YNNKEL (reference sequence). Trimming removed 4 bases at V and 4 bases at J, with 10 bases between. The CDR3 sequence is 13 residues long. This CDR3 is CASSPDSLYGYTF. The CDR3 DNA is TGTGCCAGCAGCCCGGACAGCCTCTATGGCTACACCTTC.

This clone was counted only a few times. V gene TRBV19 combines with J gene TRBJ2-2, with 7 positions matching TRBD2. Trimming cost V 5 bases and J 6 bases; bases outside gene matches: 12. Per the germline V gene, CDR1 is LNHDA and CDR2 is SQIVND (reference sequence). The CDR3 has 16 amino acids. The CDR3 bases are TGTGCCAGTAGTCCCCGGGGAGGGATATCATCCGGGGAGCTGTTTTTT. Residues: CASSPRGGISSGELFF.

In its sample, this clone was seen a few times. The chain couples TRBV28 to TRBJ2-1; D possibly corresponds to TRBD2 (5 bases). CDR3 length equals 16 residues. CDR1 and CDR2 (germline): MDHEN, SYDVKM. Trimming removed 6 bases at V and 2 bases at J, with 17 bases between. For the CDR3, the DNA is TGTGCCAGCAGGCCAGTGGGAGTGGTGCCCTACAATGAGCAGTTCTTC. Translating it yields CASRPVGVVPYNEQFF.

This CDR3 reads CAISAKGREYEQYF. Here the CDR3 DNA reads TGTGCCATCAGTGCAAAGGGCAGGGAATACGAGCAGTACTTC. This chain connects TRBV10-3 to TRBJ2-7; weak D call: TRBD1 (5 bases). Germline lookup yields CDR1 ENHRY and CDR2 SYGVKD. Trimming took off 4 bases at V and 4 bases at J, with 14 bases between the two ends. The CDR3 totals 14 residues.

V gene TRBV27 combines with J gene TRBJ1-2, with 7 bases matching TRBD1. From germline, CDR1 is MNHEY and CDR2 SMNVEV (reference sequence). The CDR3 is 13 amino acids. Trimming cost V 5 bases and J 5 bases; bases outside gene matches: 5. CDR3 DNA: TGTGCCAGCAGTCGCGGGACAGCGTATGGCTACACCTTC. It is translated as CASSRGTAYGYTF.

The J gene is TRBJ1-1, the V gene TRBV18; D not resolved. The V and J ends lost 6 bases and 2 bases respectively, with 13 bases between them. The CDR3 runs 14 residues. Per germline, CDR1 KGHSH and CDR2 LQKENI. CDR3 sequence: CASSQGNSNTEAFF. CDR3 nucleotide sequence: TGTGCCAGCTCCCAAGGGAACAGTAACACTGAAGCTTTCTTT.

This chain uses TRBV5-6 with TRBJ1-2; no firm D call. Trimming took 4 bases from V and 11 from J, leaving 15 bases between them. The germline CDR1 and CDR2 sequences are SGHDT and YYEEEE. CDR3 length: 12 residues. The CDR3 is CASSVITARYTF. The CDR3 bases are TGTGCCAGCAGCGTCATTACTGCCCGGTACACCTTC.

The chain is built from TRBV2 and TRBJ2-7; D perhaps matches TRBD1 (6 bases). This CDR3 spans 13 amino acids. Germline CDR1 and CDR2: SNHLY and FYNNEI. Trimming removed 8 bases from V and 0 bases from J, with 11 bases in between. The CDR3 loop is CASLGQYSYEQYF. The CDR3 region has the DNA TGTGCCAGCCTCGGACAGTACTCCTACGAGCAGTACTTC.

The gene calls are TRBV6-6 and TRBJ2-5, with D unclear. The CDR3 length is 13 residues. The germline CDR1 and CDR2 sequences are MNHNY and SVGAGI (reference sequence). V was shortened by 6 bases and J by 0 bases, with 8 bases between the two germline ends. Here the CDR3 reads CASSPAYQETQYF. CDR3 coding DNA: TGTGCCAGCAGCCCTGCGTACCAAGAGACCCAGTACTTC.

This clone appeared a few times. The chain carries TRBV5-6 and TRBJ1-5; D not resolved. Germline CDR1 and CDR2: SGHDT and YYEEEE. This CDR3 comprises 12 residues. The ends were cut back, 4 bases at V and 7 bases at J, with 9 bases in the middle. CDR3 DNA sequence: TGTGCCAGCAGCCGGTTGAGCCAGCCCCAGCATTTT. This gives the protein CASSRLSQPQHF.

The chain recombines TRBV4-2 with TRBJ1-1; D gene uncertain. Germline V gene data show CDR1 as LGHNA and CDR2 as YNFKEQ. V dropped 0 bases and J dropped 1 base, with 12 bases sitting between them. The CDR3 runs 16 residues. DNA for the CDR3: TGTGCCAGCAGCCAAGATGCAGGACGGAGGAACACTGAAGCTTTCTTT. It is translated as CASSQDAGRRNTEAFF.

The rearrangement uses TRBV29-1 and TRBJ1-5, with D possibly TRBD1 on 6 matching bases. Germline V gene sequence: CDR1 SQVTM, CDR2 ANQGSEA. CDR3 length equals 13 residues. Trimming removed 6 bases at V and 3 bases at J, with 12 bases between. The CDR3 sequence: CSVRTGFNQPQHF. The CDR3 DNA reads as TGCAGCGTCCGCACAGGGTTCAATCAGCCCCAGCATTTT. Together with reference TRBV29-1 and TRBJ1-5, the CDR3 gives the full variable domain: SAVISQKPSRDICQRGTSLTIQCQVDSQVTMMFWYRQQPGQSLTLIATANQGSEATYESGFVIDKFPISRPNLTFSTLTVSNMSPEDSSIYLCSVRTGFNQPQHFGDGTRLSIL.

The chain recombines TRBV4-3 with TRBJ2-5, with 7 bases matching TRBD1. The V segment lost 0 bases and the J segment 3 bases; nucleotides outside the gene matches: 1. CDR1 is LGHNA, CDR2 YSLEER, per germline. The CDR3 runs 14 residues. The CDR3 here is CASSQEGGEETQYF. The DNA of the CDR3 is TGCGCCAGCAGCCAAGAAGGGGGCGAAGAGACCCAGTACTTC.

This clone was recorded a few times. The V gene is TRBV5-1, the J gene TRBJ2-7; D is perhaps TRBD1 (5 bases). Germline V gene data show CDR1 as SGHRS and CDR2 as YFSETQ. V dropped 0 bases and J dropped 3 bases, with 7 bases sitting between them. The CDR3 runs 13 residues. CDR3 region: CASSLGQNYEQYF. CDR3 nucleotides: TGCGCCAGCAGCTTGGGACAGAACTACGAGCAGTACTTC.

The chain carries TRBV2 and TRBJ2-1; D uncertain. The CDR3 is made up of 15 amino acids. V was trimmed by 6 bases and J by 4 bases, leaving 16 bases between them. Germline values: CDR1 SNHLY, CDR2 FYNNEI. For the CDR3, the DNA is TGTGCCAGCAGGCCCACCAGCGCTCGATACAATGAGCAGTTCTTC. This codes for CASRPTSARYNEQFF.

CDR3 DNA sequence: TGTGCCAGCAGCCAAAGGGTCGAGCAGTACTTC. It codes for CASSQRVEQYF. The V gene is TRBV7-8, the J gene TRBJ2-7; D is undetermined. CDR1 SGHVS and CDR2 FQNEAQ come from the germline V gene. The CDR3 totals 11 residues. The V and J ends lost 5 bases and 6 bases respectively, with 8 bases between them.

The chain has TRBV5-5 and TRBJ2-6; D is unclear. The CDR3 is 18 residues long. CDR1 and CDR2 from the germline V gene are SGHKS and YYEKEE (reference sequence). The germline V and J ends were trimmed by 4 bases and 0 bases, with 17 bases remaining between them. CDR3 coding DNA: TGTGCCAGCAGCCGCCCCCCCGACATTTCCTCTGGGGCCAACGTCCTGACTTTC. Translation gives CASSRPPDISSGANVLTF.

The count of this clone is one. The chain uses TRBV10-3 and TRBJ2-5; 11 bases match TRBD2. The CDR3 is 15 amino acids. With 3 bases clipped from V and 5 bases from J, the junction kept 5 bases outside the gene matches. The germline V gene encodes CDR1 ENHRY and CDR2 SYGVKD. The CDR3 coding sequence is TGTGCCATCAGTGAAACTAGCGGGAGCGGGGAGACCCAGTACTTC. Translated: CAISETSGSGETQYF.

The chain recombines TRBV2 with TRBJ2-7; the D is unclear. CDR3 length: 13 amino acids. CDR1 and CDR2 from the germline V gene are SNHLY and FYNNEI. Trimming left V 9 bases short and J 0 bases short, with 12 bases between. CDR3 bases: TGTGCCAGTTCCTCTATAAACTCCTACGAGCAGTACTTC. Residues: CASSSINSYEQYF.

V gene TRBV4-1 combines with J gene TRBJ2-1, with D possibly being TRBD1 (5 bases). CDR3 length: 18 amino acids. V was clipped by 2 bases and J by 2 bases, with 19 bases between them. Germline V CDR1 and CDR2: MGHRA, YSYEKL. The CDR3 region is CASSQTPTTGFTYNEQFF. The CDR3 DNA sequence: TGCGCCAGCAGCCAAACCCCAACCACAGGTTTCACCTACAATGAGCAGTTCTTC.

This clone occurred a few times. This chain joins TRBV19 and TRBJ2-7; 7 bases align to TRBD2. The CDR3 extends over 14 amino acids. V was pared by 1 base and J by 7 bases, with 7 bases of the junction left unmatched. Germline loops: CDR1 LNHDA, CDR2 SQIVND (reference sequence). CDR3 region: CASSIGGSSGEQYF. The CDR3, as DNA: TGTGCCAGTAGTATAGGAGGTAGTAGCGGGGAGCAGTACTTC.

V is TRBV4-1 and J is TRBJ1-1, with D possibly being TRBD1 (5 bases). There are 18 residues in the CDR3. With 3 bases removed from V and 1 base from J, the gap between germline ends came to 21 bases. The V gene's germline CDR1 is MGHRA and CDR2 YSYEKL. As DNA, the CDR3 is TGCGCCAGCAGCCATCCGAGAAGAGGGGCCGGGACGAACACTGAAGCTTTCTTT. Protein: CASSHPRRGAGTNTEAFF.